This T cell receptor (beta chain) appears in the sequencing data of a study of response to subunit inactivated influenza vaccine. Points from the study as a whole: That few new T cells are recruited by each seasonal influenza vaccination was the authors' suggestion.

From germline, CDR1 is SNHLY and CDR2 FYNNEI. After removal of 5 bases from V and 0 bases from J, the junction contained 4 bases not matched to a gene. The CDR3 has 16 amino acids. TCRdb passed the RT-PCR reads through MiXCR, listing each CDR3 protein once. This sample has 530,000 or so distinct CDR3 sequences; approximately 12% occur once, and the top ten carry 9.5% to 13%. A word on this clonotype: Its specificity is unknown.

This TCR was recovered from a man aged 45 to 65 who received an inactivated influenza vaccine. This chain uses TRBV2 with TRBJ2-6, with 7 bases that match TRBD1. The material sequenced was PBMCs from blood, taken on the day of vaccination. This chain's CDR3 is CASSPDRSSGANVLTF. The DNA for the CDR3 is TGTGCCAGCAGTCCGGACAGGAGCTCTGGGGCCAACGTCCTGACTTTC.